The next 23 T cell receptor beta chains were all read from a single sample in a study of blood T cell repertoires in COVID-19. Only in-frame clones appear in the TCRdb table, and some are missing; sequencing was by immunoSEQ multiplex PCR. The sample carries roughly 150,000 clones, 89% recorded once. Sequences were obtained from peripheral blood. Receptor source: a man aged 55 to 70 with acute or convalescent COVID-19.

CDR3 DNA sequence: TGTGCCAGCAGCCTAAGGGACAGGGGGAACTATGGCTACACCTTC. Translating it yields CASSLRDRGNYGYTF. The chain is built from TRBV7-9 and TRBJ1-2, with 11 bases fitting TRBD1. The ends lost 5 bases at V and 2 bases at J; junction bases unmatched: 4. Per the germline V gene, CDR1 is SEHNR and CDR2 is FQNEAQ (reference sequence). CDR3 length: 15 amino acids.

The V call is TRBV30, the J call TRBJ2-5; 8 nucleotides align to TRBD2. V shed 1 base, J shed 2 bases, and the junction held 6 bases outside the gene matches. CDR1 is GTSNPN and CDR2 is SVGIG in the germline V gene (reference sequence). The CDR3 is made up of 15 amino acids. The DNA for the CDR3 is TGTGCCTGGAGTGCCCGCGGGAGGATACAAGAGACCCAGTACTTC. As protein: CAWSARGRIQETQYF.

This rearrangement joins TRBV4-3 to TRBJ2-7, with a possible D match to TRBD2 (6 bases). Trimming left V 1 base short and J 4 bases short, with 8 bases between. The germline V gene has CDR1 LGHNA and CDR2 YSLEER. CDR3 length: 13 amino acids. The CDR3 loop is CASSQGAGYEQYF. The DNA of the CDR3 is TGCGCCAGCAGCCAAGGCGCGGGGTACGAGCAGTACTTC.

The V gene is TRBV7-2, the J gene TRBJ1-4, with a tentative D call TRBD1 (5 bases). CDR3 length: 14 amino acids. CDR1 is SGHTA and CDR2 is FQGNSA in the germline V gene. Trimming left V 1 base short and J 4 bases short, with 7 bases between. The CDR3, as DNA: TGTGCCAGCAGCTTAGGGCAGGGTAATGAAAAACTGTTTTTT. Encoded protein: CASSLGQGNEKLFF.

CDR3 bases: TGTGCCAGTAGTTTCAGGGGCGCCGGCAATCAGCCCCAGCATTTT. Its protein is CASSFRGAGNQPQHF. The chain carries TRBV19 and TRBJ1-5; D may be TRBD1 (6 bases). Between the trimmed V and J ends, which lost 5 bases and 2 bases, there was a span of 13 bases. CDR3 size: 15 residues. Looked up from germline, CDR1 is LNHDA and CDR2 is SQIVND (reference sequence).

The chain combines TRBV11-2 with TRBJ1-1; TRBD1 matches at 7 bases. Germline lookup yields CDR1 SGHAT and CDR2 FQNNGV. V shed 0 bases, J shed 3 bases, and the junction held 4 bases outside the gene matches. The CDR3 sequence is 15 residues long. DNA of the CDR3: TGTGCCAGCAGCTTAGAGAAGGGGGCATACACTGAAGCTTTCTTT. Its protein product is CASSLEKGAYTEAFF.

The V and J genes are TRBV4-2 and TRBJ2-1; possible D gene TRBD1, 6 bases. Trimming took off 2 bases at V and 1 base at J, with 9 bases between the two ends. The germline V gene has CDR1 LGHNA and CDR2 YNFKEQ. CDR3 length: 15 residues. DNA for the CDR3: TGTGCCAGCAGCCAAAGGACAGATTCCTACAATGAGCAGTTCTTC. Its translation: CASSQRTDSYNEQFF.

This CDR3 is CASSQDSVNQPQHF. CDR3 DNA sequence: TGCGCCAGCAGCCAAGATTCGGTGAATCAGCCCCAGCATTTT. The V and J genes are TRBV4-1 and TRBJ1-5; D is uncertain. The V end lost 0 bases, the J end lost 4 bases, and 7 bases lay between the germline ends. This CDR3 has 14 amino acids. Germline V gene data show CDR1 as MGHRA and CDR2 as YSYEKL.

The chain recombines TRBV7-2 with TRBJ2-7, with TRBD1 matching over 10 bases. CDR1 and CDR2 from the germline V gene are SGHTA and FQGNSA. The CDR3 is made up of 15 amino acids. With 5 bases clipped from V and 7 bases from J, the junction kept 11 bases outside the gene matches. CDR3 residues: CASSTKTGGAEEQYF. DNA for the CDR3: TGTGCCAGCAGCACGAAGACAGGGGGCGCGGAAGAGCAGTACTTC.

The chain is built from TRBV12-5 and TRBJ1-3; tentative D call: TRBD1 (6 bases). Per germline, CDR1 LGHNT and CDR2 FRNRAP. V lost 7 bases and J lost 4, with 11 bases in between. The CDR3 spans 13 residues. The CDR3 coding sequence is TGTGCTAGTGTCAGGGGATCAGGAAACACCATATATTTT. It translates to CASVRGSGNTIYF.

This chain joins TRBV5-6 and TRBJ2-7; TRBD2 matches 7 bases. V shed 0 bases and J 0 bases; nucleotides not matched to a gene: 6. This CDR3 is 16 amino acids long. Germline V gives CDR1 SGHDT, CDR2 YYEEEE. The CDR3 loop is CASSLDRGVPSYEQYF. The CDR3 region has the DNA TGTGCCAGCAGCTTGGATCGGGGGGTTCCCTCCTACGAGCAGTACTTC.

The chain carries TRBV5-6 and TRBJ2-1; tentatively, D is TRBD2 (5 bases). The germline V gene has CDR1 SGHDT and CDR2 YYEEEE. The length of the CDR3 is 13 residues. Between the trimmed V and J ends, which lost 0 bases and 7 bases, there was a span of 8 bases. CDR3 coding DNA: TGTGCCAGCAGCTTGGTGTGGGAGAATGAGCAGTTCTTC. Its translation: CASSLVWENEQFF.

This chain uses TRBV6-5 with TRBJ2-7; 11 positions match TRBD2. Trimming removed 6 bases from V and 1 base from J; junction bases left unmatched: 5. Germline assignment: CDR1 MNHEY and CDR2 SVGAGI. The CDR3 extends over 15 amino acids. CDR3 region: CASRAGTSGSYEQYF. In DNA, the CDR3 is TGTGCCAGCAGAGCGGGGACTAGCGGATCCTACGAGCAGTACTTC.

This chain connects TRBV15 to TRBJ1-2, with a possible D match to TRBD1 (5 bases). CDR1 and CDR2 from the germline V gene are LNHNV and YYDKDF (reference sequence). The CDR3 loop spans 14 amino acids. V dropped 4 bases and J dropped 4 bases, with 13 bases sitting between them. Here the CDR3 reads CATSTVTAIYGYTF. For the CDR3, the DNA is TGTGCCACCAGCACAGTGACAGCTATCTATGGCTACACCTTC.

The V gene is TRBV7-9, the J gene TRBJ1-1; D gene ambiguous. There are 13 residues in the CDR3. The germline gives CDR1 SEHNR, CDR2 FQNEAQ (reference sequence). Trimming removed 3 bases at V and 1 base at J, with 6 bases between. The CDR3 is CASSFNQNTEAFF. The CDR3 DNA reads TGTGCCAGCAGCTTCAATCAGAACACTGAAGCTTTCTTT. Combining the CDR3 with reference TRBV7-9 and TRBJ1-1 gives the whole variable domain DTGVSQNPRHKITKRGQNVTFRCDPISEHNRLYWYRQTLGQGPEFLTYFQNEAQLEKSRLLSDRFSAERPKGSFSTLEIQRTEQGDSAMYLCASSFNQNTEAFFGQGTRLTVV.

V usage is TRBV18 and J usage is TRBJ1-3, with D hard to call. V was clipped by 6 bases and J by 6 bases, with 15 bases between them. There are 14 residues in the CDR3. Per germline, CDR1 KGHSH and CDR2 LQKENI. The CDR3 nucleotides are TGTGCCAGCTCGCCGTATTCGTCTAAAAACACCATATATTTT. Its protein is CASSPYSSKNTIYF.

The CDR3 region has the DNA TGTGCCAGCACCCAAGGACTAGCGGGGGGGCTGAACACCGGGGAGCTGTTTTTT. Its translation is CASTQGLAGGLNTGELFF. The chain carries TRBV11-2 and TRBJ2-2; TRBD2 aligns across 15 bases. With 7 bases clipped from V and 1 base from J, the junction kept 7 bases outside the gene matches. Germline lookup yields CDR1 SGHAT and CDR2 FQNNGV. This CDR3 is built from 18 residues.

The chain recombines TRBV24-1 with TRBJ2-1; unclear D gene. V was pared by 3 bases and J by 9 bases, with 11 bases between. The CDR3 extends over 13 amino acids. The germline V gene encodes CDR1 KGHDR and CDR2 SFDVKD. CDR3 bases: TGTGCCACCAGTGATACACAGTTAGGTGAGCAGTTCTTC. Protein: CATSDTQLGEQFF.

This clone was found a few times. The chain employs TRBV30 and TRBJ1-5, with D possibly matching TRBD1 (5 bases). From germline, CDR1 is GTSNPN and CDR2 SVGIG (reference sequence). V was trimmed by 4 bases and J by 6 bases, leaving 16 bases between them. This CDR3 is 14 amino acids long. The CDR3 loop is CAWNQGLSSQPQHF. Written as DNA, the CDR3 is TGTGCCTGGAATCAGGGTTTGTCATCTCAGCCCCAGCATTTT.

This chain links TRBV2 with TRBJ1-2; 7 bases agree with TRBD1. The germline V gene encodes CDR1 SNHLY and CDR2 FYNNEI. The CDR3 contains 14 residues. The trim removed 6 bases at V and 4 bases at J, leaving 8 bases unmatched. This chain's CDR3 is CASSGDSYLYGYTF. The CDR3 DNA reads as TGTGCCAGCAGCGGGGACAGCTACCTCTATGGCTACACCTTC.

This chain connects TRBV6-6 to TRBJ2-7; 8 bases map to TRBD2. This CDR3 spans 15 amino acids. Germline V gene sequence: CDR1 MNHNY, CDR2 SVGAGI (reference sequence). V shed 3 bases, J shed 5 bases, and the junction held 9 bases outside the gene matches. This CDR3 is CASSYSRGGPDEQYF. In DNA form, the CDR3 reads TGTGCCAGCAGTTATTCCCGGGGGGGGCCAGACGAGCAGTACTTC.

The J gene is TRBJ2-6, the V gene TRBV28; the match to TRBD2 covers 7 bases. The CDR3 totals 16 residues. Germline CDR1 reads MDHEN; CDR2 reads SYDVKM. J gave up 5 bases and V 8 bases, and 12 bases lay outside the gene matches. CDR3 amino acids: CASSGLGISRANVLTF. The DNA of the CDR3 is TGTGCCAGCTCTGGACTAGGGATAAGTAGGGCCAACGTCCTGACTTTC.

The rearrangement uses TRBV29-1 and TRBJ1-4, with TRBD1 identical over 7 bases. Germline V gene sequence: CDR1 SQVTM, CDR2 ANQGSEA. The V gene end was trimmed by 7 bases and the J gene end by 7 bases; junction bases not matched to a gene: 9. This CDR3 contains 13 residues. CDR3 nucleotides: TGCAGCGCTGTGACAGGGAGTAGTGAAAAACTGTTTTTT. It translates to CSAVTGSSEKLFF. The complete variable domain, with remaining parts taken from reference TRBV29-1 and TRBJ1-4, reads SAVISQKPSRDICQRGTSLTIQCQVDSQVTMMFWYRQQPGQSLTLIATANQGSEATYESGFVIDKFPISRPNLTFSTLTVSNMSPEDSSIYLCSAVTGSSEKLFFGSGTQLSVL.